This is a list of T cell receptor beta chains from one sample in a study of cytomegalovirus exposure and HLA in healthy donors. Method: immunoSEQ multiplex PCR; TCRdb's copy keeps in-frame clones and lacks some. Reported are 140,000 to 150,000 clones; the ten largest clones contain 0.9% to 1%. Material: PBMCs. Every receptor here comes from a male donor in good health and CMV-seronegative. The CDR3 runs from the conserved cysteine through the conserved F or W. Each record gives: J gene, D gene, V gene, CDR3 DNA, CDR3 protein. The D gene is left open where the match is weak.

TRBJ2-5,-,TRBV5-1,TGCGCCAGCAGCTTGGAGGGGGCGGGGGGACAAGAGACCCAGTACTTC,CASSLEGAGGQETQYF
TRBJ1-1,TRBD1,TRBV6-5,TGTGCCACACACAGGGGGATTAAGAACACTGAAGCTTTCTTT,CATHRGIKNTEAFF
TRBJ1-4,TRBD1,TRBV6-6,TGTGCCAGCAGTTACCGGGACAGGGCCAGTGAAAAACTGTTTTTT,CASSYRDRASEKLFF
TRBJ1-1,-,TRBV10-3,TGTGCCATCAGTGGCGAGAACACTGAAGCTTTCTTT,CAISGENTEAFF
TRBJ2-5,TRBD1,TRBV7-9,TGTGCCAGCAGCACGGGACAGCTCCAAGAGACCCAGTACTTC,CASSTGQLQETQYF
TRBJ2-7,-,TRBV6-5,TGTGCCAGCAGTTACGAGGACGAGCAGTACTTC,CASSYEDEQYF
TRBJ2-2,TRBD1,TRBV5-1,TGCGCCAGCAGCTTGACAGGGGAGAACACCGGGGAGCTGTTTTTT,CASSLTGENTGELFF
TRBJ2-3,TRBD2,TRBV6-5,TGTGCCAGCAGGCCTACTAGCGGGGGGGCAGATACGCAGTATTTT,CASRPTSGGADTQYF
TRBJ2-3,TRBD2,TRBV28,TGTGCCAGCATCCGCGGGGGAGTCAGCACAGATACGCAGTATTTT,CASIRGGVSTDTQYF
TRBJ1-3,TRBD1,TRBV30,TGTGCCTGGAGTGCTGGACAGGGGGACTCTGGAAACACCATATATTTT,CAWSAGQGDSGNTIYF
TRBJ1-1,-,TRBV5-6,TGTGCCCCCAGCTCGTTCCATGTCTTGGGTGGCGGGCTGGCTGAAGCTTTCTTT,CAPSSFHVLGGGLAEAFF